Listed here are 31 T cell receptor beta chains from one sample, sequenced in a study of CDR3 diversity in severe acne. One entry per CDR3 protein, called by TCRdb with MiXCR from the PCR reads. The sample gives 84,000 or so distinct CDR3 sequences, 45% to 55% of which show up once; 9.5% to 13% is in the top ten. The sample was blood. All receptors come from a male donor in good health, serving as a control.

This clonotype was picked up many times. The chain is built from TRBV18 and TRBJ2-7; D is unresolved. The ends were cut back, 3 bases at V and 5 bases at J, with 14 bases in the middle. The CDR3 extends over 14 amino acids. The germline CDR1 and CDR2 sequences are KGHSH and LQKENI. CDR3 DNA: TGTGCCAGCTCACCGTCCACGGACCACAACGAGCAGTACTTC. Amino acid sequence: CASSPSTDHNEQYF. Variable domain in full (rest from reference TRBV18 and TRBJ2-7): NAGVMQNPRHLVRRRGQEARLRCSPMKGHSHVYWYRQLPEEGLKFMVYLQKENIIDESGMPKERFSAEFPKEGPSILRIQQVVRGDSAAYFCASSPSTDHNEQYFGPGTRLTVT.

The CDR3 sequence is CATSDLQEWGLYGYTF. The CDR3 DNA reads as TGTGCCACCAGTGATTTGCAGGAGTGGGGGCTCTATGGCTACACCTTC. The chain recombines TRBV24-1 with TRBJ1-2; TRBD1 is a possible D gene (6 bases). Germline V gene sequence: CDR1 KGHDR, CDR2 SFDVKD. The V gene lost 0 bases and the J gene lost 4 bases, with 14 bases spanning the gap. This CDR3 is 16 amino acids long.

J is TRBJ1-1 and V is TRBV2; D may be TRBD1 (5 bases). Germline V lookup: CDR1 SNHLY, CDR2 FYNNEI. V lost 4 bases and J lost 4, with 13 bases in between. The CDR3 contains 14 residues. The CDR3 nucleotides are TGTGCCAGCAGTGGGCAGGGTAGAGGCACTGAAGCTTTCTTT. The encoded protein is CASSGQGRGTEAFF.

This clonotype was seen more than once but under ten times. The J gene is TRBJ1-1, the V gene TRBV2, with no clear D. Germline V gene lookup returns CDR1 SNHLY and CDR2 FYNNEI. The CDR3 loop spans 11 amino acids. V lost 5 bases and J lost 7, with 8 bases in between. CDR3 in DNA: TGTGCCAGCAGTCGGACGGTTGAAGCTTTCTTT. Translating gives CASSRTVEAFF.

In its sample, this clonotype was seen a few times. J is TRBJ1-1 and V is TRBV6-1; D remains unclear. V lost 6 bases and J lost 0, with 20 bases in between. The germline V gene has CDR1 MNHNS and CDR2 SASEGT. The CDR3 is 17 amino acids. Written as DNA, the CDR3 is TGTGCCAGCAGCTCCCCCTCGGGGTTAGGGATGAACACTGAAGCTTTCTTT. The encoded protein is CASSSPSGLGMNTEAFF.

Only a few counts were recorded for this clonotype. This rearrangement joins TRBV20-1 to TRBJ2-7, with TRBD1 matching over 11 bases. This CDR3 is built from 14 residues. V lost 3 bases to trimming and J lost 0 bases; unmatched junction nucleotides: 1. Germline CDR1 DFQATT, CDR2 SNEGSKA (reference sequence). In nucleotides, the CDR3 is TGCAGTGCTAGGGGACAGGGGGTCTCCTACGAGCAGTACTTC. Residues: CSARGQGVSYEQYF.

This chain connects TRBV6-1 to TRBJ2-1; 11 nucleotides align to TRBD2. The J segment lost 8 bases and the V segment lost 6 bases, leaving 6 bases of the junction unmatched. Looked up from germline, CDR1 is MNHNS and CDR2 is SASEGT. The CDR3 has 14 amino acids. The CDR3, as DNA: TGTGCCAGCAGCTTAGCGGGGGGGCGGGATGAGCAGTTCTTC. Protein sequence: CASSLAGGRDEQFF.

V and J are TRBV6-2 or TRBV6-3 and TRBJ2-3; 10 positions match TRBD1. The J segment lost 4 bases and the V segment lost 5 bases, leaving 6 bases of the junction unmatched. Germline lookup yields CDR1 MNHEY and CDR2 SVGEGT. The CDR3 is made up of 15 amino acids. The CDR3 nucleotides read TGTGCCAGCAGTACCCGGACAGGGGGTGCAGATACGCAGTATTTT. Residues: CASSTRTGGADTQYF.

This clonotype was found many times. The gene calls are TRBV7-3 and TRBJ1-2; 7 bases map to TRBD1. The germline CDR1 and CDR2 sequences are SGHTA and FQGTGA. V shed 5 bases and J 2 bases; nucleotides not matched to a gene: 5. The CDR3 runs 14 residues. CDR3 nucleotides: TGTGCCAGCAGCCTGCAGGGGGACAACTATGGCTACACCTTC. It yields the protein CASSLQGDNYGYTF.

This clonotype was counted once. V gene TRBV5-5 combines with J gene TRBJ1-3; 8 positions agree with TRBD1. Losses at the gene ends were 4 bases for V and 1 base for J; bases not matched to a gene: 10. This CDR3 contains 17 residues. Germline loops: CDR1 SGHKS, CDR2 YYEKEE (reference sequence). This chain's CDR3 is CASSGQQGVSSGNTIYF. CDR3 sequence (DNA): TGTGCCAGCAGCGGGCAACAGGGGGTATCTTCTGGAAACACCATATATTTT.

CDR3 protein: CAKGREPIQPQHF. DNA of the CDR3: TGCGCCAAAGGAAGGGAACCGATTCAGCCCCAGCATTTT. The rearrangement joins TRBV10-1 to TRBJ1-5; no clear D gene. The CDR3 covers 13 residues. Germline V lookup: CDR1 WNHNN, CDR2 SYGVQD (reference sequence). V was clipped by 10 bases and J by 6 bases, with 16 bases between them.

The chain employs TRBV6-4 and TRBJ2-7; TRBD1 agrees at 7 bases. Germline CDR1 MRHNA, CDR2 SNTAGT. The CDR3 loop spans 13 amino acids. V shed 6 bases and J 7 bases; nucleotides not matched to a gene: 9. Written as DNA, the CDR3 is TGTGCCAGCAGCGACAGGGCCACCGGGGAGCAGTACTTC. Translating gives CASSDRATGEQYF.

The count of this clonotype is one. The V and J genes are TRBV25-1 and TRBJ2-5; TRBD2 agrees at 7 bases. The germline V gene has CDR1 MGHDK and CDR2 SYGVNS. Trimming removed 5 bases from V and 4 bases from J; junction bases left unmatched: 4. The CDR3 consists of 13 residues. In DNA form, the CDR3 reads TGTGCCAGCAGTTGGGAGGGGTCAGAGACCCAGTACTTC. Its protein is CASSWEGSETQYF.

The rearrangement joins TRBV10-3 to TRBJ2-7; D may be TRBD2 (5 bases). Trimming shortened V by 5 bases and J by 6 bases, and 8 bases separated the two germline ends. CDR3 length: 11 amino acids. Per germline, CDR1 ENHRY and CDR2 SYGVKD. The CDR3 reads CAISPGGEQYF. The CDR3 DNA reads TGTGCCATCAGTCCAGGAGGCGAGCAGTACTTC.

This clonotype appeared many times. This chain joins TRBV6-4 and TRBJ1-3, with no clear D. Germline V gene sequence: CDR1 MRHNA, CDR2 SNTAGT. The CDR3 covers 14 residues. V dropped 0 bases and J dropped 1 base, with 4 bases sitting between them. Written as DNA, the CDR3 is TGTGCCAGCAGTGACTCGGGTTCTGGAAACACCATATATTTT. It yields the protein CASSDSGSGNTIYF.

Comment on this clonotype: This clone may be a read error of a much larger clone one base away. The J gene is TRBJ2-5, the V gene TRBV12-3 or TRBV12-4; perhaps D is TRBD1 or TRBD2 (5 bases each). The CDR3 loop spans 17 amino acids. CDR3 protein: CASGFLISRDGAETQYF. The CDR3 nucleotides read TGTGCCAGCGGTTTTCTAATTAGTCGGGATGGGGCGGAGACCCAGTACTTC.

The chain carries TRBV7-9 and TRBJ1-5; no clear D. V was pared by 4 bases and J by 1 base, with 8 bases between. Looked up from germline, CDR1 is SEHNR and CDR2 is FQNEAQ (reference sequence). The CDR3 extends over 14 amino acids. The DNA of the CDR3 is TGTGCCAGCAGCTCTCAAGGCAGCAATCAGCCCCAGCATTTT. This codes for CASSSQGSNQPQHF. Looking up the rest from reference TRBV7-9 and TRBJ1-5 gives the full variable domain: DTGVSQNPRHKITKRGQNVTFRCDPISEHNRLYWYRQTLGQGPEFLTYFQNEAQLEKSRLLSDRFSAERPKGSFSTLEIQRTEQGDSAMYLCASSSQGSNQPQHFGDGTRLSIL.

The table lists this clonotype with many counts. The chain recombines TRBV29-1 with TRBJ2-7; 12 bases fit TRBD2. After removal of 1 base from V and 9 bases from J, the junction contained 4 bases not matched to a gene. Germline CDR1 reads SQVTM; CDR2 reads ANQGSEA. This CDR3 has 13 amino acids. CDR3 bases: TGCAGCGTTGAAGGGACTAGCGGGATAGGGCAGTACTTC. Its translation is CSVEGTSGIGQYF.

This clonotype was found many times. The rearrangement joins TRBV30 to TRBJ2-7; 10 positions match TRBD2. Germline V gives CDR1 GTSNPN, CDR2 SVGIG (reference sequence). J was trimmed by 5 bases and V by 3 bases; bases with no gene match: 7. This CDR3 comprises 14 residues. CDR3: CAWSEGLAGDEQYF. CDR3 sequence (DNA): TGTGCCTGGAGCGAGGGGCTAGCGGGAGACGAGCAGTACTTC.

V usage is TRBV12-5 and J usage is TRBJ2-1; 14 nucleotides match TRBD2. The length of the CDR3 is 17 residues. The germline V gene encodes CDR1 LGHNT and CDR2 FRNRAP. V shed 1 base and J 8 bases; nucleotides not matched to a gene: 7. The CDR3 protein is CASGLGLAGGPADEQFF. DNA of the CDR3: TGTGCTAGTGGTTTGGGACTAGCGGGAGGGCCGGCGGATGAGCAGTTCTTC.

This clonotype turned up a few times. This sequence joins TRBV12-3 or TRBV12-4 and TRBJ1-5; TRBD1 might be the D (5 bases). The CDR3 covers 12 residues. Trimming left V 5 bases short and J 9 bases short, with 11 bases between. CDR3 bases: TGTGCCAGCAGTCAACCAGGGCGGCCCCAGCATTTT. Its translation is CASSQPGRPQHF.

The rearrangement links TRBV30 to TRBJ2-7; 8 nucleotides match TRBD1. This CDR3 spans 14 amino acids. Germline trimming cut 1 base from V and 2 bases from J; bases unmatched to any gene: 4. Germline V CDR1 and CDR2: GTSNPN, SVGIG (reference sequence). The DNA for the CDR3 is TGTGCCTGGAGTGAGGCAGGGGGCCCCTACGAGCAGTACTTC. Protein product: CAWSEAGGPYEQYF.

This clonotype has more than one count but fewer than ten. This chain joins TRBV29-1 and TRBJ1-1; TRBD1 might be the D (5 bases). CDR1 and CDR2 from the germline V gene are SQVTM and ANQGSEA. V was cut by 7 bases and J by 6 bases, with 15 bases left in between. CDR3 size: 12 residues. The CDR3: CSGRDGRPEAFF. The CDR3, as DNA: TGCAGCGGCCGGGACGGCAGGCCTGAAGCTTTCTTT.

The chain joins TRBV20-1 to TRBJ1-5; D is ambiguous. The CDR3 totals 14 residues. V shed 0 bases and J shed 11 bases, with 17 bases lying between them. Germline V gene lookup returns CDR1 DFQATT and CDR2 SNEGSKA (reference sequence). In DNA, the CDR3 is TGCAGTGCTAGAGATGAGGCGGGAAAAGGGACCCAGCATTTT. Amino acids: CSARDEAGKGTQHF.

This clonotype was seen many times. This rearrangement joins TRBV15 to TRBJ2-7, with D unclear. In germline, CDR1 is LNHNV, CDR2 YYDKDF (reference sequence). V gave up 1 base and J gave up 5 bases, with 6 bases separating them. The CDR3 length is 12 residues. The CDR3 here is CATSRGRDEQYF. CDR3 bases: TGTGCCACCAGCAGAGGAAGGGACGAGCAGTACTTC.

Relative to its sample, this clonotype is medium-sized (0.01 to 0.1%). The chain employs TRBV10-2 and TRBJ1-2; D perhaps matches TRBD1 (5 bases). V shed 6 bases and J shed 3 bases, with 17 bases lying between them. The germline V gene encodes CDR1 WSHSY and CDR2 SAAADI. This CDR3 is 15 amino acids long. The CDR3, as DNA: TGCGCCAGCAGATCCCTCCGACAAGGGGACTATGGCTACACCTTC. This translates into CASRSLRQGDYGYTF.

The rearrangement uses TRBV2 and TRBJ2-5; 9 nucleotides align to TRBD2. Per the germline V gene, CDR1 is SNHLY and CDR2 is FYNNEI. V lost 8 bases to trimming and J lost 3 bases; unmatched junction nucleotides: 7. The CDR3 runs 14 residues. Here the CDR3 reads CASQLAGSEETQYF. The CDR3, as DNA: TGTGCCAGCCAGCTAGCGGGGTCCGAAGAGACCCAGTACTTC.

This chain connects TRBV5-4 to TRBJ2-3; D is unresolved. This CDR3 is 15 amino acids long. CDR1 SGHNT and CDR2 YYREEE come from the germline V gene (reference sequence). The V end lost 0 bases, the J end lost 0 bases, and 8 bases lay between the germline ends. CDR3 coding DNA: TGTGCCAGCAGCTTGGCGCAGGTTAGCACAGATACGCAGTATTTT. This codes for CASSLAQVSTDTQYF.

The V gene is TRBV29-1, the J gene TRBJ2-7; D possibly corresponds to TRBD1 (7 bases). In germline, CDR1 is SQVTM, CDR2 ANQGSEA. The CDR3 is 11 amino acids. V lost 7 bases and J lost 5, with 12 bases in between. The CDR3 DNA reads as TGCAGCGGACAGGGCGGGGACGAGCAGTACTTC. Its translation: CSGQGGDEQYF.

A remark on this clonotype: At one boundary the junction diverges from the germline segment, which might be a read error. The chain employs TRBV29-1 and TRBJ2-7; the D gene is possibly TRBD2 (5 bases). Germline V gives CDR1 SQVTM, CDR2 ANQGSEA. This CDR3 is built from 12 residues. The CDR3 reads CSVGNSDYERYF. CDR3 nucleotide sequence: TGCAGCGTTGGGAACAGCGACTACGAGCGGTACTTC.

To note about this clonotype: An end of the junction differs from the germline gene, which may be a read error. The V and J genes are TRBV19 and TRBJ1-5, with 7 positions matching TRBD1. In germline, CDR1 is LNHDA, CDR2 SQIVND (reference sequence). The CDR3 has 15 amino acids. CDR3: CASGIGGQINQPQHF. CDR3 DNA: TGTGCCAGTGGTATAGGGGGACAGATAAATCAGCCCCAGCATTTT. Supplemented by reference TRBV19 and TRBJ1-5, the full variable domain reads DGGITQSPKYLFRKEGQNVTLSCEQNLNHDAMYWYRQDPGQGLRLIYYSQIVNDFQKGDIAEGYSVSREKKESFPLTVTSAQKNPTAFYLCASGIGGQINQPQHFGDGTRLSIL.